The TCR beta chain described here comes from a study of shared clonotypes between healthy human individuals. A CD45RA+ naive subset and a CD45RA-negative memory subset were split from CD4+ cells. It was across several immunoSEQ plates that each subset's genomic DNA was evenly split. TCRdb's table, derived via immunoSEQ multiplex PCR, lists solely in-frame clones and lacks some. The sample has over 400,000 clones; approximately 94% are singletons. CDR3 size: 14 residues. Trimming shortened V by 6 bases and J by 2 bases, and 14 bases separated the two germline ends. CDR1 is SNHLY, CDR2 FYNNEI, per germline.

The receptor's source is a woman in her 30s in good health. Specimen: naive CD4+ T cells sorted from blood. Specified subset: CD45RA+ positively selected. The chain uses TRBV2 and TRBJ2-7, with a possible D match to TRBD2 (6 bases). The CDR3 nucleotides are TGTGCCAGCAGCCTCGAGGAGGGCGCCTACGAGCAGTACTTC. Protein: CASSLEEGAYEQYF.